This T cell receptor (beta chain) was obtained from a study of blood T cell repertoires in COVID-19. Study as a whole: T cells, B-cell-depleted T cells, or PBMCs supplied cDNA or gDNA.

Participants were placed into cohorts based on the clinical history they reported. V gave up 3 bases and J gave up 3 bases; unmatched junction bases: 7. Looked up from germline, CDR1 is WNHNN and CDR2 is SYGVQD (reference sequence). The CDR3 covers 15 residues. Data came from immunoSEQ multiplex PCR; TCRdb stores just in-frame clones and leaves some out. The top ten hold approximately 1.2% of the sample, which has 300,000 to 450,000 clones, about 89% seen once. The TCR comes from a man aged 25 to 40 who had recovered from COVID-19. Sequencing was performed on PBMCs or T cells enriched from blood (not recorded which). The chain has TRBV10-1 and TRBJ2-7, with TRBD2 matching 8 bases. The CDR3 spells CASSDVRGGIYEQYF. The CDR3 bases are TGCGCCAGCAGTGATGTCCGGGGGGGAATCTACGAGCAGTACTTC.